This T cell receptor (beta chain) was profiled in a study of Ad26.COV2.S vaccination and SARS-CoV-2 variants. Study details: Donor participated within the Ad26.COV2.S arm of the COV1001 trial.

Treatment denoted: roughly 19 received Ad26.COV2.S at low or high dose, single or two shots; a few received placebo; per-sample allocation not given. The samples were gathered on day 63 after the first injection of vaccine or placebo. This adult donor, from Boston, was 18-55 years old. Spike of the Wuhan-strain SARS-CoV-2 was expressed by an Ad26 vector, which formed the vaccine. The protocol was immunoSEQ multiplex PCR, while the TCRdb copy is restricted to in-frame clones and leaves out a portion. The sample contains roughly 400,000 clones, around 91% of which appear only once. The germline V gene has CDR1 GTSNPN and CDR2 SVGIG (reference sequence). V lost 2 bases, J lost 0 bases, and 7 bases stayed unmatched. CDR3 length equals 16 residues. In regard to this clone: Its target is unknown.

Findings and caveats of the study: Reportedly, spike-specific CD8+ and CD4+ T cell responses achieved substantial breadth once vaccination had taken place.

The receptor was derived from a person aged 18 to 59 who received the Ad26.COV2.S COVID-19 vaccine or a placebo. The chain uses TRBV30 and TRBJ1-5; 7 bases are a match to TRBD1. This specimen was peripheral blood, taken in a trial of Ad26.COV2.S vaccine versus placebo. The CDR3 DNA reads TGTGCCTGGAGTACCGAGACAGGGCGTAGCAATCAGCCCCAGCATTTT. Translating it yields CAWSTETGRSNQPQHF.